These T cell receptor beta chains were read from a single sample in a study of patients and donors after allogeneic stem cell transplantation. TCRdb ran MiXCR on the RT-PCR reads and lists one entry per CDR3 protein. The sample carries over 350,000 distinct CDR3 sequences, under 20% recorded once. The sample comprised blood, either unsorted or a sorted T cell fraction (not recorded which). These receptors were collected from a human donor who was either an allogeneic HSCT recipient or a stem cell or donor lymphocyte infusion donor (not recorded which). It is not recorded whose cells these are; they may come from a transplant donor. Both conserved end residues are part of each CDR3. A D gene is named only where the DNA matches it firmly. Some rows mark clone size as missing; the rest say once, few, many or name a class of expanded clone.

CDR3	DNA	D	V	J	size	length
CSAHRTDTQYF	TGCAGTGCTCATCGCACAGATACGCAGTATTTT	.	TRBV20-1	TRBJ2-3	many	11
CASSEGGGGYNEQFF	TGCGCCAGCAGTGAGGGGGGGGGTGGATACAATGAGCAGTTCTTC	TRBD2	TRBV10-2	TRBJ2-1	few	15
CSASIRGTPEGYTF	TGCAGTGCTAGCATAAGGGGGACCCCGGAGGGCTACACCTTC	.	TRBV20-1	TRBJ1-2	.	14
CASTDRASQVSYEQYF	TGTGCCAGCACCGACCGAGCGTCACAGGTGTCCTACGAGCAGTACTTC	.	TRBV13	TRBJ2-7	.	16
CASGGRGGTDTQYF	TGTGCCAGCGGCGGGAGAGGGGGCACAGATACGCAGTATTTT	TRBD2	TRBV11-3	TRBJ2-3	.	14
CSARRLDRAQPQHF	TGCAGTGCTAGACGTCTGGACAGGGCTCAGCCCCAGCATTTT	TRBD1	TRBV20-1	TRBJ1-5	few	14
CASKRDTQYF	TGTGCCAGCAAAAGAGATACGCAGTATTTT	.	TRBV2	TRBJ2-3	.	10
CATTGPTGGEQFF	TGTGCCACCACCGGGCCCACGGGCGGTGAGCAGTTCTTC	.	TRBV24-1	TRBJ2-1	few	13
CASSPREGGGAYEQYF	TGCGCCAGCAGCCCCCGGGAGGGAGGGGGCGCCTACGAGCAGTACTTC	.	TRBV4-1	TRBJ2-7	.	16
CASSYEPYRDRNTEAFF	TGTGCCAGCAGTTACGAACCCTACCGGGACAGGAACACTGAAGCTTTCTTT	TRBD1	TRBV28	TRBJ1-1	.	17
CSAREVAGGGNQPQHF	TGCAGTGCTAGAGAGGTGGCAGGTGGCGGCAATCAGCCCCAGCATTTT	.	TRBV20-1	TRBJ1-5	.	16
CARRTLAGADTQYF	TGTGCCCGCCGGACCCTAGCGGGAGCAGATACGCAGTATTTT	TRBD2	TRBV2	TRBJ2-3	few	14
CASSAPDTKTKETQYF	TGTGCCAGCAGTGCCCCGGACACTAAAACTAAAGAGACCCAGTACTTC	.	TRBV12-3/TRBV12-4	TRBJ2-5	many	16
CAISEKTYSSYEQYF	TGTGCCATCAGTGAGAAAACCTATAGCTCCTACGAGCAGTACTTC	.	TRBV10-3	TRBJ2-7	many	15
CASSPRVSGGADEQFF	TGTGCCAGCAGCCCGAGGGTTAGCGGGGGGGCCGATGAGCAGTTCTTC	TRBD2	TRBV4-2	TRBJ2-1	few	16
CASSSSTSYEQYF	TGCGCCAGCAGCTCTTCGACTAGCTACGAGCAGTACTTC	.	TRBV5-1	TRBJ2-7	.	13
CASSLSVGTDTQYF	TGCGCCAGCAGCTTATCGGTGGGCACAGATACGCAGTATTTT	.	TRBV5-1	TRBJ2-3	.	14
CATSRRQAQGGYTF	TGTGCCACCAGCAGAAGGCAGGCACAGGGTGGCTACACCTTC	.	TRBV15	TRBJ1-2	few	14
CASSQALAGAYNEQFF	TGTGCCAGCAGCCAAGCTCTAGCGGGCGCCTACAATGAGCAGTTCTTC	TRBD2	TRBV3-1	TRBJ2-1	.	16
CASSLDAQETQYF	TGCGCCAGCAGCCTGGACGCTCAAGAGACCCAGTACTTC	.	TRBV5-1	TRBJ2-5	.	13
CSATSRVSNEQFF	TGCAGTGCTACAAGTAGGGTGTCCAATGAGCAGTTCTTC	.	TRBV20-1	TRBJ2-1	.	13
CASSQDGQGNEQFF	TGCGCCAGCAGCCAAGATGGGCAGGGCAATGAGCAGTTCTTC	.	TRBV4-1	TRBJ2-1	many	14
CSAKAGDAGNEQFF	TGCAGTGCTAAAGCGGGGGACGCGGGGAATGAGCAGTTCTTC	TRBD2	TRBV20-1	TRBJ2-1	.	14
CASSQGTSGSTDTQYF	TGTGCCAGCAGCCAAGGGACTAGCGGGAGCACAGATACGCAGTATTTT	TRBD2	TRBV4-2	TRBJ2-3	few	16
CASSARTGASEAFF	TGTGCCAGTAGTGCTCGGACAGGAGCAAGTGAAGCTTTCTTT	TRBD1	TRBV19	TRBJ1-1	.	14
CASSQDRGRGANVLTF	TGTGCCAGCAGCCAAGATCGGGGGCGAGGGGCCAACGTCCTGACTTTC	.	TRBV4-2	TRBJ2-6	.	16
CASSSTSSNTGELFF	TGCGCCAGCAGTTCCACAAGTAGTAACACCGGGGAGCTGTTTTTT	.	TRBV5-1	TRBJ2-2	few	15
CASSLVRPGLASGELFF	TGCGCCAGCAGCTTGGTACGACCGGGACTAGCTTCCGGGGAGCTGTTTTTT	TRBD2	TRBV5-1	TRBJ2-2	many	17
CAWSVLPLAGTYEQYF	TGTGCCTGGAGTGTACTCCCCTTGGCAGGGACGTACGAGCAGTACTTC	.	TRBV30	TRBJ2-7	few	16
CASNRDRGLNTEAFF	TGTGCCAGCAACCGGGACAGGGGGTTAAACACTGAAGCTTTCTTT	TRBD1	TRBV5-4	TRBJ1-1	few	15
CASSFSGFSYEQYF	TGTGCCAGCAGTTTCTCGGGATTCTCCTACGAGCAGTACTTC	.	TRBV27	TRBJ2-7	.	14
CASGAGQPQHF	TGTGCCAGCGGTGCCGGGCAGCCCCAGCATTTT	.	TRBV9	TRBJ1-5	.	11
CASSRGTDEAFF	TGTGCCAGCAGCCGGGGCACAGATGAGGCTTTCTTT	.	TRBV5-6	TRBJ1-1	.	12
CSVARFLTYGYTF	TGCAGCGTTGCCAGGTTCTTAACTTATGGCTACACCTTC	.	TRBV29-1	TRBJ1-2	.	13
CSVGRMNTEAFF	TGCAGCGTTGGCAGGATGAACACTGAAGCTTTCTTT	.	TRBV29-1	TRBJ1-1	many	12
CSASPSGGEFTGELFF	TGCAGTGCTAGTCCTAGCGGGGGAGAGTTTACCGGGGAGCTGTTTTTT	TRBD2	TRBV20-1	TRBJ2-2	few	16
CASSDLINSGSRGYTF	TGTGCCAGCAGTGACTTAATAAATTCAGGGTCTCGCGGCTACACCTTC	.	TRBV6-1	TRBJ1-2	few	16
CASSEEGEVSTDTQYF	TGTGCCAGCAGTGAAGAAGGGGAAGTTTCCACAGATACGCAGTATTTT	.	TRBV6-1	TRBJ2-3	.	16
CASRDRPQETQYF	TGCGCCAGCAGGGACAGGCCCCAAGAGACCCAGTACTTC	TRBD1	TRBV5-1	TRBJ2-5	few	13
CASSSPTEGATEAFF	TGTGCCAGCAGTTCACCGACGGAGGGGGCGACTGAAGCTTTCTTT	TRBD1	TRBV27	TRBJ1-1	.	15